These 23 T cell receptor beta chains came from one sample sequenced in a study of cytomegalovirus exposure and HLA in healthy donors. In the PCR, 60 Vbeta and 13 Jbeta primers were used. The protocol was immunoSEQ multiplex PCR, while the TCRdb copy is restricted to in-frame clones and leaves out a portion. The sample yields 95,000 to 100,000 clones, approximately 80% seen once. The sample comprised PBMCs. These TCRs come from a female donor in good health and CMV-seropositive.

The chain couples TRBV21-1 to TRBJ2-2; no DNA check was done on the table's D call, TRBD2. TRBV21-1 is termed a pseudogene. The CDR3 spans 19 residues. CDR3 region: CASSKVAGSGRAHTGELFF. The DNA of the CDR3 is TGTGCCAGCAGCAAAGTCGCGGGTAGCGGGAGGGCCCACACCGGGGAGCTGTTTTTT.

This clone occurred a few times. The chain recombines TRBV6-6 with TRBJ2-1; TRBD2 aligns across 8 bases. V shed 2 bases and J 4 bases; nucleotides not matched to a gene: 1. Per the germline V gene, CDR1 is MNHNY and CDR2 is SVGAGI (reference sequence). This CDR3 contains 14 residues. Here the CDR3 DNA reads TGTGCCAGCAGTTACAGCGGGGGATACAATGAGCAGTTCTTC. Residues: CASSYSGGYNEQFF.

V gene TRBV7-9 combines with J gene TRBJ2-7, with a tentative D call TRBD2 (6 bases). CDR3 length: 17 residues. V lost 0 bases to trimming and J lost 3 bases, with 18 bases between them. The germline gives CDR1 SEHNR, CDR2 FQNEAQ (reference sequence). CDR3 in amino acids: CASSLAMGGEVIYEQYF. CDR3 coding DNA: TGTGCCAGCAGCTTAGCAATGGGGGGAGAGGTGATCTACGAGCAGTACTTC.

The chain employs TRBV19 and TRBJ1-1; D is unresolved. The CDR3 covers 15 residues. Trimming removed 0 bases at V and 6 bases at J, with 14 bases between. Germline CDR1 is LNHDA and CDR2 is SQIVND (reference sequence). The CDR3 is CASSIEGRNEPEAFF. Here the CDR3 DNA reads TGTGCCAGTAGTATAGAAGGGAGAAACGAACCTGAAGCTTTCTTT.

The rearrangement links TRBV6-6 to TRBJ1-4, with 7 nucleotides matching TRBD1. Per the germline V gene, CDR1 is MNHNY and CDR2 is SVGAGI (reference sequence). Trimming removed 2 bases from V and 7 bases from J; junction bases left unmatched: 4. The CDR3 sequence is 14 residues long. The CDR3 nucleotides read TGTGCCAGCAGTTACAGGGGGCGGAGTGAAAAACTGTTTTTT. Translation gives CASSYRGRSEKLFF.

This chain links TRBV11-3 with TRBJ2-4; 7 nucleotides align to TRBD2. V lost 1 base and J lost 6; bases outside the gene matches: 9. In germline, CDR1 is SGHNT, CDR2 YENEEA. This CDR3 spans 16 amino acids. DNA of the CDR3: TGTGCCAGCAGCTTAGGTGGGGGGGAGGGCGGAAACATTCAGTACTTC. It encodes CASSLGGGEGGNIQYF.

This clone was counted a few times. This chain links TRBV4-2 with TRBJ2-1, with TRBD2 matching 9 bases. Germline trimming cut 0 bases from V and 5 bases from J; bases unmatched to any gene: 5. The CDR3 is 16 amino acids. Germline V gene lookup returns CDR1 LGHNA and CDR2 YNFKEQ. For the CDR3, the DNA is TGTGCCAGCAGCCAAGATGTAGCGGGAGCCCACAATGAGCAGTTCTTC. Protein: CASSQDVAGAHNEQFF.

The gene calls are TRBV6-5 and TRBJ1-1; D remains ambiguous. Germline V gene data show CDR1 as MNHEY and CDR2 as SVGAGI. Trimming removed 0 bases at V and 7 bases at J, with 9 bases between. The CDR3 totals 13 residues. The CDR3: CASSYSGRGEAFF. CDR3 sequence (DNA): TGTGCCAGCAGTTACTCGGGGAGAGGTGAAGCTTTCTTT.

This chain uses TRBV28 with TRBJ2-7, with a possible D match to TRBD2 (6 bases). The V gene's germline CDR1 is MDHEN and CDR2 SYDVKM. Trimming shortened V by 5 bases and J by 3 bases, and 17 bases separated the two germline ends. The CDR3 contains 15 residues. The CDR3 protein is CASSQRASANYEQYF. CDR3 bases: TGTGCCAGCAGTCAAAGGGCTAGCGCTAACTACGAGCAGTACTTC.

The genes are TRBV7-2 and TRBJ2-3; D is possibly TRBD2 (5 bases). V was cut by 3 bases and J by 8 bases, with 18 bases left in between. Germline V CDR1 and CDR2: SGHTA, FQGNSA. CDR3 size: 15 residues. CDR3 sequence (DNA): TGTGCCAGCAGCTTCCCCAACAGCGGTTGGGCTACGCAGTATTTT. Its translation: CASSFPNSGWATQYF.

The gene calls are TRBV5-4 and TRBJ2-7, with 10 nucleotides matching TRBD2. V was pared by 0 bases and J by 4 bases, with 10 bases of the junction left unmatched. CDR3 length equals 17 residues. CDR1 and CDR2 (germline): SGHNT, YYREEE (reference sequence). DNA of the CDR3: TGTGCCAGCAGCTTGGGGCTAGCGGGAGAAGGTCGTTACGAGCAGTACTTC. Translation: CASSLGLAGEGRYEQYF.

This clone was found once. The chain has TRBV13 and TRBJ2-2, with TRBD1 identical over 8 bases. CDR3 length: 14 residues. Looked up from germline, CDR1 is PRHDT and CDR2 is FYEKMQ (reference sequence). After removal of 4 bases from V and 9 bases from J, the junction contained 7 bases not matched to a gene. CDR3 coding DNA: TGTGCCAGCAGCTCTGGACAGGGCCCCTGGGAGCTGTTTTTT. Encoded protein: CASSSGQGPWELFF. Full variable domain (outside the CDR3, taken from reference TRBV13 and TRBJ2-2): AAGVIQSPRHLIKEKRETATLKCYPIPRHDTVYWYQQGPGQDPQFLISFYEKMQSDKGSIPDRFSAQQFSDYHSELNMSSLELGDSALYFCASSSGQGPWELFFGEGSRLTVL.

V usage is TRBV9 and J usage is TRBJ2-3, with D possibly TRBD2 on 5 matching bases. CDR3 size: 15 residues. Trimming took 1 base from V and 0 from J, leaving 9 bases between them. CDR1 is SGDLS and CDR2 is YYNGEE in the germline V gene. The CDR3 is CASSVFGESTDTQYF. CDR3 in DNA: TGTGCCAGCAGCGTATTCGGGGAAAGCACAGATACGCAGTATTTT.

CDR3 in amino acids: CASSPNRINGGDEQFF. Here the CDR3 DNA reads TGTGCCAGCTCACCAAACAGGATAAACGGAGGGGATGAGCAGTTCTTC. The V and J genes are TRBV18 and TRBJ2-1; D may be TRBD2 (6 bases). This CDR3 is built from 16 residues. V was shortened by 2 bases and J by 8 bases, with 19 bases between the two germline ends. Germline CDR1 is KGHSH and CDR2 is LQKENI.

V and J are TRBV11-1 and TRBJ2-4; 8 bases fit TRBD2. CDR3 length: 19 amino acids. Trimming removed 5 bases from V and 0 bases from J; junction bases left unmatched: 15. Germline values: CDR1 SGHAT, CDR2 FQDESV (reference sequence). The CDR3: CASSPGGRILAAAKNIQYF. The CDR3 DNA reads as TGTGCCAGCAGCCCGGGGGGGCGAATTTTAGCTGCAGCCAAAAACATTCAGTACTTC.

CDR3 sequence: CASSLGRGGHPYNEQFF. The CDR3, as DNA: TGTGCCAGCAGCTTGGGGCGGGGGGGCCATCCCTACAATGAGCAGTTCTTC. The chain is built from TRBV13 and TRBJ2-1, with 9 bases identical to TRBD2. The CDR3 covers 17 residues. Germline values: CDR1 PRHDT, CDR2 FYEKMQ (reference sequence). J gave up 2 bases and V 3 bases, and 8 bases lay outside the gene matches.

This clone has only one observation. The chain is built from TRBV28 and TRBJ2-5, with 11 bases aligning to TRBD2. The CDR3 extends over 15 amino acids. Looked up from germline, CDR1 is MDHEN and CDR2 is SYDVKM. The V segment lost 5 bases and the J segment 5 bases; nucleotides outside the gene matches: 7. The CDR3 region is CASSVTSGSHETQYF. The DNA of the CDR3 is TGTGCCAGCAGTGTCACTAGCGGGAGCCATGAGACCCAGTACTTC. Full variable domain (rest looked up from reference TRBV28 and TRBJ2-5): DVKVTQSSRYLVKRTGEKVFLECVQDMDHENMFWYRQDPGLGLRLIYFSYDVKMKEKGDIPEGYSVSREKKERFSLILESASTNQTSMYLCASSVTSGSHETQYFGPGTRLLVL.

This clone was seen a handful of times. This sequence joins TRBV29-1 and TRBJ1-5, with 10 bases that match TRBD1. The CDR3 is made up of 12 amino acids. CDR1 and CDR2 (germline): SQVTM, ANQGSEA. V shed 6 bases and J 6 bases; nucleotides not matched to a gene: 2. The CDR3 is CSVRTGGQPQHF. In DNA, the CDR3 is TGCAGCGTCCGGACAGGGGGTCAGCCCCAGCATTTT. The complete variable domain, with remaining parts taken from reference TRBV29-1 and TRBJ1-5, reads SAVISQKPSRDICQRGTSLTIQCQVDSQVTMMFWYRQQPGQSLTLIATANQGSEATYESGFVIDKFPISRPNLTFSTLTVSNMSPEDSSIYLCSVRTGGQPQHFGDGTRLSIL.

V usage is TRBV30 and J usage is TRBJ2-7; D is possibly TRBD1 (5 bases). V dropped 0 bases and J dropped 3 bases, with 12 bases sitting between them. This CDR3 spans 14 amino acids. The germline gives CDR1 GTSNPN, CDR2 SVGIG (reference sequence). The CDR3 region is CAWSVLGANYEQYF. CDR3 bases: TGTGCCTGGAGTGTATTAGGGGCCAACTACGAGCAGTACTTC.

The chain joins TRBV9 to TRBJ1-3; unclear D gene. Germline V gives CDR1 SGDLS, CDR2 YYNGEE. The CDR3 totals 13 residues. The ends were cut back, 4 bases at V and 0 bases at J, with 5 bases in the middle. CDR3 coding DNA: TGTGCCAGCAGCACAGTCTCTGGAAACACCATATATTTT. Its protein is CASSTVSGNTIYF.

The CDR3 DNA follows: TGCAGCGTTGAAGACGCGCCTGCTGGAAACACCATATATTTT. Amino acid sequence: CSVEDAPAGNTIYF. J is TRBJ1-3 and V is TRBV29-1, with D hard to call. The CDR3 loop spans 14 amino acids. Germline V gene data show CDR1 as SQVTM and CDR2 as ANQGSEA. V dropped 0 bases and J dropped 2 bases, with 8 bases sitting between them.

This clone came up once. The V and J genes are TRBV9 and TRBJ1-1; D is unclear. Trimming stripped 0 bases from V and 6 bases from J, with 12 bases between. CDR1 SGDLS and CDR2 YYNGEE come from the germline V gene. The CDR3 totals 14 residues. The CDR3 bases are TGTGCCAGCAGCGTAGTAGCGGGAGGTTCTGAAGCTTTCTTT. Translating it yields CASSVVAGGSEAFF.

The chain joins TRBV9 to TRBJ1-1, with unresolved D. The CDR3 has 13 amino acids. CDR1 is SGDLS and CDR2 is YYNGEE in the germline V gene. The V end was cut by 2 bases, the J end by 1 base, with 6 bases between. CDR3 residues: CASSVYGNTEAFF. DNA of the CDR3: TGTGCCAGCAGCGTTTACGGGAACACTGAAGCTTTCTTT. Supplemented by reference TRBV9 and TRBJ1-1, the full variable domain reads DSGVTQTPKHLITATGQRVTLRCSPRSGDLSVYWYQQSLDQGLQFLIQYYNGEERAKGNILERFSAQQFPDLHSELNLSSLELGDSALYFCASSVYGNTEAFFGQGTRLTVV.